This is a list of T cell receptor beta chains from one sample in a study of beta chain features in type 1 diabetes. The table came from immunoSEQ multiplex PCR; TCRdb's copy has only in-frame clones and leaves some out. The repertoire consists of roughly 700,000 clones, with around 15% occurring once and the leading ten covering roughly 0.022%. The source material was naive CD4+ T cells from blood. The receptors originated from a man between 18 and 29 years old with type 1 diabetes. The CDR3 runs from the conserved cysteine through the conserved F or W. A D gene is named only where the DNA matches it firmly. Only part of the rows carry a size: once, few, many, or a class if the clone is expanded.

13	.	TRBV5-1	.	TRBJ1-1	TGCGCCAGCAGCTTGCCGGGGAACACTGAAGCTTTCTTT	CASSLPGNTEAFF
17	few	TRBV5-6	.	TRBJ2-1	TGTGCCAGCAGCTCGCCTAGGACTTTGGCCTCCTACAATGAGCAGTTCTTC	CASSSPRTLASYNEQFF
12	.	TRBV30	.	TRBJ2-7	TGTGCCTGGAGTGTAGGGGGGCTCGGGCAGTACTTC	CAWSVGGLGQYF
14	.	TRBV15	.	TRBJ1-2	TGTGCCACCAGCAGAGAATCCGGGTCTGGCGGCTACACCTTC	CATSRESGSGGYTF
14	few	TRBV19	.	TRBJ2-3	TGTGCCAGTAGTGTCAAGGGGGACACAGATACGCAGTATTTT	CASSVKGDTDTQYF
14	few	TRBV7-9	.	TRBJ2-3	TGTGCCAGCAGCATATATCGACAAGGGGACACGCAGTATTTT	CASSIYRQGDTQYF
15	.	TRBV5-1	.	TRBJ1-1	TGCGCCAGCAGCTTCATGGGGGGCTTGAACACTGAAGCTTTCTTT	CASSFMGGLNTEAFF
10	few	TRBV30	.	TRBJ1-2	TGTGTTATAGGGGACTATGGCTACACCTTC	CVIGDYGYTF
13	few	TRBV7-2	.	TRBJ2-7	TGTGCCAGCAGCTTCAGTCACCCTTACGAGCAGTACTTC	CASSFSHPYEQYF
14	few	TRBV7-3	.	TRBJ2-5	TGTGCCAGCAGCTTAATTCCGAGCCAAGAGACCCAGTACTTC	CASSLIPSQETQYF
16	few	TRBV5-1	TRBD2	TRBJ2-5	TGCGCCAGCAGCTTGGATGGCGGGGGGACTCAAGAGACCCAGTACTTC	CASSLDGGGTQETQYF
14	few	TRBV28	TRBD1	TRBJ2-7	TGTGCCAGCATTACCGGGACAGGGGCGAACGAGCAGTACTTC	CASITGTGANEQYF
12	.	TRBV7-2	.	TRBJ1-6	TGTGCCGGTAGCTCCTATAATTCACCCCTCCACTTT	CAGSSYNSPLHF
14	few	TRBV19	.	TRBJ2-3	TGTGCCAGTAGTATGGGCGACTCACTCGATACGCAGTATTTT	CASSMGDSLDTQYF
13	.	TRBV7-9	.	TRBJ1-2	TGTGCCAGCACCGCCGCGGAGAGGGCTCCCTACACCTTC	CASTAAERAPYTF
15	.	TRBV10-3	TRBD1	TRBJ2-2	TGTGCCATCGGCCGAGGACAGGGGAGTACCGGGGAGCTGTTTTTT	CAIGRGQGSTGELFF
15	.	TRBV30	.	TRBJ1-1	TGTGCCTGGAACGCCCGGGTAGTTACGAACACTGAAGCTTTCTTT	CAWNARVVTNTEAFF
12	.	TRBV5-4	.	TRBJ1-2	TGTGCCAGCAGCTTGGCGTTGAGAGGCTACACCTTC	CASSLALRGYTF
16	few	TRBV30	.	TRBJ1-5	TGTGCCTGGAGTGTAAGAAGCTTTTATAGCAATCAGCCCCAGCATTTT	CAWSVRSFYSNQPQHF
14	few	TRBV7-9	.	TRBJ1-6	TGTGCCAGCAGCCAAGACGGATATAATTCACCCCTCCACTTT	CASSQDGYNSPLHF
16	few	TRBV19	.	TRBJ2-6	TGTGCCAGTACTCTCGGGATTACCTCTGGGGCCAACGTCCTGACTTTC	CASTLGITSGANVLTF
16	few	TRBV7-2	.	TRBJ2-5	TGTGCCAGCAGCTTAGGTCTAGCCGGTGGGGTGGAGACCCAGTACTTC	CASSLGLAGGVETQYF
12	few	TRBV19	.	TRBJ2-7	TGTGCCAGTAGGACAGCGCCCTACGAGCAGTACTTC	CASRTAPYEQYF
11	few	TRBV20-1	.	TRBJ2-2	TGCAGTGCTAGGAACACTGGGGAGCTGTTTTTT	CSARNTGELFF
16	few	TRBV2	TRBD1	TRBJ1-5	TGTGCCAGCAGTACACAGGGGGAAAGCTTCTTTCAGCCCCAGCATTTT	CASSTQGESFFQPQHF
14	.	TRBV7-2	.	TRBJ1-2	TGTGCCAGCAGTCCCCCGACAGTGATCTATGGCTACACCTTC	CASSPPTVIYGYTF
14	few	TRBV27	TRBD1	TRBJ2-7	TGTGCCAGCAGTCCACGGACAGGGCCCTACGAGCAGTACTTC	CASSPRTGPYEQYF
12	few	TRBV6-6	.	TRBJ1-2	TGTGCCAGCACGAGGTCCGTTGGCGGCTACACCTTC	CASTRSVGGYTF
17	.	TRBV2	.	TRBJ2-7	TGTGCCAGCAGTGAAAGGCGGATTAAGGAGGACTCCTACGAGCAGTACTTC	CASSERRIKEDSYEQYF
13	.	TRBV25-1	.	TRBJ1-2	TGTGCCAGCAGTGAGGGCCAGGGGTATGGCTACACCTTC	CASSEGQGYGYTF
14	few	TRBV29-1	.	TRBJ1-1	TGCAGCGTTGAGCGACGTCTTTTGAACACTGAAGCTTTCTTT	CSVERRLLNTEAFF
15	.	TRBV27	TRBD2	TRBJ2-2	TGTGCCAGCAGTTTGGGACTAGCGGGTACCGGGGAGCTGTTTTTT	CASSLGLAGTGELFF
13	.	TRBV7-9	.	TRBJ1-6	TGTGCCAGCACCCTCGGAACCGTTTCACCCCTCCACTTT	CASTLGTVSPLHF
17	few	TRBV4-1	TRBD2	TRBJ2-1	TGCGCCAGCAGCCAAGGAGTTGCGGGGGGGCGCTTCAATGAGCAGTTCTTC	CASSQGVAGGRFNEQFF
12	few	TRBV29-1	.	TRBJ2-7	TGCAGCGTCCTGCGGAGTCCTCACGAGCAGTACTTC	CSVLRSPHEQYF
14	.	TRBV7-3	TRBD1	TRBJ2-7	TGTGCCAGCAGCCGGGACAGGTCCTCGGGCGAGCAGTACTTC	CASSRDRSSGEQYF
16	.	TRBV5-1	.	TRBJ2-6	TGCGCCAGCAGCGACCTCACAGAGTCTGGGGCCAACGTCCTGACTTTC	CASSDLTESGANVLTF
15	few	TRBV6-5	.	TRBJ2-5	TGTGCCAGCAGTTACTCAGGAACAACTGGGGAGACCCAGTACTTC	CASSYSGTTGETQYF
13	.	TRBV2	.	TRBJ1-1	TGTGCCAGCAGGGGATCCACGAACACTGAAGCTTTCTTT	CASRGSTNTEAFF
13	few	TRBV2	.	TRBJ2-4	TGTGCCAGCACCCAGGCTGCCAAAAACATTCAGTACTTC	CASTQAAKNIQYF
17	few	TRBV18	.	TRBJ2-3	TGTGCCAGCTCACCACCGAAATCAGGGCGCGACACAGATACGCAGTATTTT	CASSPPKSGRDTDTQYF
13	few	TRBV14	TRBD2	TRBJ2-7	TGTGCCAGCGCGCTAGCGGGGGCCTACGAGCAGTACTTC	CASALAGAYEQYF
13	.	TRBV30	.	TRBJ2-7	TGTGCCTGGAGTGGGCCGGGGGCGCGGGAGCAGTACTTC	CAWSGPGAREQYF
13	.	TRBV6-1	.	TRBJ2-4	TGTGCCAGCGCCGAGATAGCCAAAAACATTCAGTACTTC	CASAEIAKNIQYF
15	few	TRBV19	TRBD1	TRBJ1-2	TGTGCCAGTAGGAACTCCGGGACAGCAAACTATGGCTACACCTTC	CASRNSGTANYGYTF
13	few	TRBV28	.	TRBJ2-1	TGTGCCAGCATTTCAGCTCTGGTCAATGAGCAGTTCTTC	CASISALVNEQFF
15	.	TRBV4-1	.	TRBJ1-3	TGCGCCAGCAGCCAAGCGGGCAGCTCTGGAAACACCATATATTTT	CASSQAGSSGNTIYF
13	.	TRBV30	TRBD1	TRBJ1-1	TGTGCCTGGAGGAGGACAGGCTACACTGAAGCTTTCTTT	CAWRRTGYTEAFF
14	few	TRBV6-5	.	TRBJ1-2	TGTGCCAGCAGTTACGCGGCAAGTAACTATGGCTACACCTTC	CASSYAASNYGYTF
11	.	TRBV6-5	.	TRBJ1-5	TGTGCCTGCGGAGTAGCTCGGCCCCAGCATTTT	CACGVARPQHF
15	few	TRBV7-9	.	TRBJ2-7	TGTGCCAGCACTGCGATCCCGGGCCAACTCTACGAGCAGTACTTC	CASTAIPGQLYEQYF
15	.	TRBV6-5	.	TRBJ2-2	TGTGCCAGCAGTCTGGGACCTACGAACACCGGGGAGCTGTTTTTT	CASSLGPTNTGELFF
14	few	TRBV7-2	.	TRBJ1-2	TGTGCCAGCAGCTTAGCGAGGGCCCTCTATGGCTACACCTTC	CASSLARALYGYTF
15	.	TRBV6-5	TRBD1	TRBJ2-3	TGTGCCAGCAGTTACTGGGACAGGAGTACAGATACGCAGTATTTT	CASSYWDRSTDTQYF
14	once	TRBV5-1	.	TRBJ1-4	TGCGCCAGCAGCTTGATTTCAACTAATGAAAAACTGTTTTTT	CASSLISTNEKLFF
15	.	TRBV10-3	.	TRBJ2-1	TGTGCCATCAGTCGTGAATCGTACCCCTACAATGAGCAGTTCTTC	CAISRESYPYNEQFF
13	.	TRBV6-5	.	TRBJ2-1	TGTGCCAGCAGTGTCGCGGGACCCAATGAGCAGTTCTTC	CASSVAGPNEQFF